This T cell receptor beta chain was captured in a study of cytomegalovirus exposure and HLA in healthy donors. Germline V lookup: CDR1 SGHDT, CDR2 YYEEEE. This CDR3 is 13 amino acids long. Trimming removed 0 bases at V and 7 bases at J, with 11 bases between. Use of 60 Vbeta and 13 Jbeta primers characterized the PCR. Only in-frame clones appear in the TCRdb table, and some are missing; sequencing was by immunoSEQ multiplex PCR. The sample carries about 180,000 clones, more than 65% recorded once. The clonotype comes from a woman in her twenties or thirties in good health and CMV-seropositive. Sequencing was carried out using PBMCs. This sequence joins TRBV5-6 and TRBJ2-7, with D perhaps matching TRBD2 (6 bases). The DNA of the CDR3 is TGTGCCAGCAGCTTGGTGGGAAGCGGGGAGCAGTACTTC. It is translated as CASSLVGSGEQYF.